The present T cell receptor beta chain was sequenced within a study of blood T cell repertoires in COVID-19. Whole-study context: From the United States, Italy and Spain came samples of acute and convalescent COVID-19. PBMCs, B-cell-depleted T cells, or T cells provided the cDNA or gDNA that made up the material.

In the study's own analysis: Researchers report that nucleated cell counts were estimated from reference gene primer amplification. The table came from immunoSEQ multiplex PCR; TCRdb's copy has only in-frame clones and leaves some out. V, J and clone size were drawn from that table, and D and trimming were deduced from the DNA. Of tens of thousands of clones in the sample, 80% to 90% are singletons; the top ten hold more than 0.95%. V dropped 3 bases and J dropped 0 bases, with 9 bases sitting between them. Germline CDR1 and CDR2: DFQATT and SNEGSKA (reference sequence). This CDR3 is 14 amino acids long.

Sequencing was done on a sample of peripheral blood. This TCR was sampled from a human donor in a cohort sampled during active COVID-19. V is TRBV20-1 and J is TRBJ2-4; D gene ambiguous. CDR3 coding DNA: TGCAGTGCTAGTTCCACAGCAGCCAAAAACATTCAGTACTTC. As protein: CSASSTAAKNIQYF.